Listed below are T cell receptor beta chains from one sample, sequenced in a study of blood T cell repertoires in COVID-19. The repertoire was sequenced with immunoSEQ multiplex PCR; TCRdb's copy has only in-frame clones and lacks some. The sample lists about 250,000 clones, approximately 83% occurring once. Sequencing was carried out using peripheral blood. These TCRs come from a man older than 75 with acute or convalescent COVID-19. Both conserved end residues are part of each CDR3. Each record gives: V gene, CDR3 protein.

v_gene: TRBV30; CDR3aa: CAWSTESGNTIYF
v_gene: TRBV28; CDR3aa: CASSYQGQGLINQPQHF
v_gene: TRBV30; CDR3aa: CAWSVKGGLADTQYF
v_gene: TRBV11-2; CDR3aa: CASRGLIAPTDEQFF
v_gene: TRBV4-2; CDR3aa: CASSQEFRRGGNEQFF
v_gene: TRBV28; CDR3aa: CASSRTIPHGYTF
v_gene: TRBV10-3; CDR3aa: CAISDGGTQYF
v_gene: TRBV24-1; CDR3aa: CATSDFGTGLTDTQYF
v_gene: TRBV6-6; CDR3aa: CASSTQGVRNSPLHF
v_gene: TRBV24-1; CDR3aa: CATSGDWGRQDTQYF
v_gene: TRBV3-1/TRBV3-2; CDR3aa: CASRPGQAGGGGYTF
v_gene: TRBV12-2; CDR3aa: CASRLEPGQAISNQPQHF
v_gene: TRBV18; CDR3aa: CASSLSAGIGTDTQYF
v_gene: TRBV19; CDR3aa: CASSISRQGPYEQYF
v_gene: TRBV7-2; CDR3aa: CASSLETGVYNEQFF
v_gene: TRBV28; CDR3aa: CASTRLTGTGGNTIYF
v_gene: TRBV4-2; CDR3aa: CASSQVGGNTDTQYF
v_gene: TRBV28; CDR3aa: CASSLTGGYTF
v_gene: TRBV2; CDR3aa: CASSVRQGSYNEQFF
v_gene: TRBV19; CDR3aa: CASSIGGNSGNTIYF
v_gene: TRBV6-5; CDR3aa: CASSYSGVTDTQYF
v_gene: TRBV19; CDR3aa: CATRIGQGRYGYTF
v_gene: TRBV6-5; CDR3aa: CASRPGQVFNYGYTF
v_gene: TRBV19; CDR3aa: CASSTAPGVANIQYF
v_gene: TRBV6-5; CDR3aa: CASSYSRREGDTIYF
v_gene: TRBV12-2; CDR3aa: CASRADRLSTGELFF
v_gene: TRBV25-1; CDR3aa: CASSAGFSYNEQFF
v_gene: TRBV19; CDR3aa: CASSRDRANSPLHF
v_gene: TRBV18; CDR3aa: CASSKPGLAGVNEQYF
v_gene: TRBV28; CDR3aa: CASVTGVWSPLHF
v_gene: TRBV11-2; CDR3aa: CASSWDTNTIYF
v_gene: TRBV7-3; CDR3aa: CASSPGTSRDEQFF
v_gene: TRBV11-1; CDR3aa: CASSVTGLGTDTQYF
v_gene: TRBV7-9; CDR3aa: CASSLGQGGSPLHF
v_gene: TRBV10-3; CDR3aa: CAISELTSDRGFHEQYF
v_gene: TRBV5-6; CDR3aa: CASSLAATRRKGQYF
v_gene: TRBV2; CDR3aa: CASSKGQGADTQYF
v_gene: TRBV15; CDR3aa: CATSRASYNEQFF
v_gene: TRBV28; CDR3aa: CASSPTGAQTEAFF
v_gene: TRBV9; CDR3aa: CASSPGTGALNQPQHF
v_gene: TRBV20-1; CDR3aa: CSAWDSPLQYF
v_gene: TRBV4-1; CDR3aa: CASSPGQRDYGYTF
v_gene: TRBV5-1; CDR3aa: CASSFGGNGYTF
v_gene: TRBV6-5; CDR3aa: CASSSGMDTEAFF